This T cell receptor (beta chain) is from a study of OX40 agonist ivuxolimab in advanced cancers. Study-level background: The patients' treatment was ivuxolimab, an agonistic anti-OX40 (CD134) antibody. Study-level results: In the 0.1 to 3.0 mg/kg range, CD4+ and CD8+ blood T cells had expanded clonally by week 6.

The table came from immunoSEQ multiplex PCR; TCRdb's copy has only in-frame clones and leaves some out. The sample contains about 68,000 clones, approximately 82% of which appear only once. On this clone itself: Its antigen is as yet unknown.

The V gene end was trimmed by 5 bases and the J gene end by 4 bases; junction bases not matched to a gene: 6. Germline CDR1 MRHNA, CDR2 SNTAGT. The CDR3 is 14 amino acids. V is TRBV6-4 and J is TRBJ2-7; 9 bases match TRBD2. The specimen comprised CD4+ or CD8+ T cells sorted from blood, sampled in a trial of the OX40 agonist ivuxolimab. The TCR sequence derives from an adult with an advanced solid tumor such as melanoma, head and neck, liver or kidney cancer. This CDR3 is CASSKRGRVYEQYF. For the CDR3, the DNA is TGTGCCAGCAGTAAGCGCGGGAGGGTGTACGAGCAGTACTTC.